This T cell receptor beta chain was obtained from a study of tumor T cells in aggressive B-cell lymphoma. Repertoires were generated with immunoSEQ multiplex PCR, while TCRdb's copy carries only in-frame clones and drops some. Among a few thousand clones, 94% were seen once, and the ten largest hold about 3.8%. This CDR3 has 12 amino acids. V was pared by 0 bases and J by 8 bases, with 3 bases between. The V gene's germline CDR1 is SGDLS and CDR2 YYNGEE. This sequence was found in an adult with diffuse large B cell lymphoma. The chain uses TRBV9 and TRBJ1-6, with D unresolved. Input material: tumor tissue. DNA of the CDR3: TGTGCCAGCAGCGTAGCTGATTCACCCCTCCACTTT. Its protein product is CASSVADSPLHF.